These T cell receptor beta chains were read from a single sample in a study of T cell responses to AZD1222 COVID-19 vaccine. Sequencing used immunoSEQ multiplex PCR; TCRdb keeps in-frame clones, though not all of them. The repertoire holds around 150,000 clones, with over 80% as singletons. This specimen was peripheral blood, taken 28 days after the second AZD1222 dose. These receptors originate from an adult who received the AZD1222 COVID-19 vaccine. Both conserved end residues are part of each CDR3. The D gene is left open where the match is weak. Size is stated for part of the rows, as once, few or many counts, or as a class when the clone is expanded.

v_gene,j_gene,abundance,d_gene,CDR3nt,CDR3aa
TRBV9,TRBJ1-1,.,.,TGTGCCAGCAGCCCCCGGGGGGGGTTCGCTGAAGCTTTCTTT,CASSPRGGFAEAFF
TRBV5-1,TRBJ1-1,.,.,TGCGCCAGCAGCTTAGACAACGCGGCTAGGACTGAAGCTTTCTTT,CASSLDNAARTEAFF
TRBV10-2,TRBJ1-2,.,.,TGCGCCAGCAGTGAGTCCGGCGTGGGGCACCTGAACTATGGCTACACCTTC,CASSESGVGHLNYGYTF
TRBV5-1,TRBJ1-5,.,.,TGCGCCAGCAGCTTAACCGTGGGGGGAAATCAGCCCCAGCATTTT,CASSLTVGGNQPQHF
TRBV7-2,TRBJ1-6,once,.,TGTGCCAGCAGCTTAGTATGGACAGCGAGTAATTCACCCCTCCACTTT,CASSLVWTASNSPLHF
TRBV5-1,TRBJ2-3,.,.,TGCGCCAGCAGCTTGGCACGGCTAACCGGGGTAACGACAGATACGCAGTATTTT,CASSLARLTGVTTDTQYF
TRBV11-3,TRBJ2-2,.,.,TGTGCCAGCAGCTATATGTTTGGCGGAAAAAACACCGGGGAGCTGTTTTTT,CASSYMFGGKNTGELFF
TRBV28,TRBJ1-2,once,.,TGTGCCAGCAGTCTCCTTTACGGGTATGGCTACACCTTC,CASSLLYGYGYTF
TRBV10-3,TRBJ1-2,.,.,TGTGCCGCCCCGATCTGGGACACCCTGGACTATGGCTACACCTTC,CAAPIWDTLDYGYTF
TRBV6-9,TRBJ2-5,.,.,TGTGCCAGCAGTTTCCACAGCTTCCAAGAGACCCAGTACTTC,CASSFHSFQETQYF
TRBV4-1,TRBJ1-6,.,TRBD1,TGCGCCAGCAGCCCAATGGGAACAGGGGGCGGCGTAAGTTCACCCCTCCACTTT,CASSPMGTGGGVSSPLHF
TRBV5-1,TRBJ2-7,.,.,TGCGCCAGCAGCGTACAGGGCTCCTACGAGCAGTACTTC,CASSVQGSYEQYF
TRBV29-1,TRBJ2-7,.,.,TGCAGCGCGCGAAAGGACAGCAGCTACGAGCAGTACTTC,CSARKDSSYEQYF
TRBV7-9,TRBJ1-5,.,.,TGTGCCAGCAGTGGCGAATATAGCGATCAGCCCCAGCATTTT,CASSGEYSDQPQHF
TRBV10-3,TRBJ1-1,once,.,TGTGCCATCAGTGACGATAGTAACACTGAAGCTTTCTTT,CAISDDSNTEAFF
TRBV7-9,TRBJ2-7,.,.,TGTGCCAGCAGCTTGGAGAGTTCCTACGAGCAGTACTTC,CASSLESSYEQYF
TRBV20-1,TRBJ2-7,.,TRBD1,TGCAGTGCTAGTCGGGACAGGGATTACGAGCAGTACTTC,CSASRDRDYEQYF
TRBV5-1,TRBJ1-6,.,.,TGCGCCAGCAGCTTACAGGGAGGCGTGAATAATTCACCCCTCCACTTT,CASSLQGGVNNSPLHF
TRBV7-8,TRBJ1-1,once,.,TGTGCCAGCAGCTTAGCGACTCTTCGAGGGGGGTCCACTGAAGCTTTCTTT,CASSLATLRGGSTEAFF
TRBV5-4,TRBJ2-1,.,TRBD1,TGTGCCAGCAGCTCGGTTCAGGGGGCAGGTGAGCAGTTCTTC,CASSSVQGAGEQFF
TRBV11-3,TRBJ2-7,.,TRBD1,TGTGCCAGCCGCACAGGGGCCTACGAGCAGTACTTC,CASRTGAYEQYF
TRBV4-1,TRBJ2-2,.,.,TGCGCCAGCAGCCAAGAGGGAGGGGGCCCCGGGGAGCTGTTTTTT,CASSQEGGGPGELFF
TRBV6-2/TRBV6-3,TRBJ2-5,.,.,TGTGCCAGCAGTTATGGTTCGGAGACCCAGTACTTC,CASSYGSETQYF
TRBV27,TRBJ1-6,.,.,TGTGCCAGCAGTTTGAATACGAATTCACCCCTCCACTTT,CASSLNTNSPLHF
TRBV9,TRBJ2-3,.,TRBD1,TGTGCCAGCAGCGTTCAGGGGGCAGAAGATACGCAGTATTTT,CASSVQGAEDTQYF
TRBV6-6,TRBJ1-2,.,TRBD1,TGTGCCAGCAGCCCGGGACAGTTCTATGGCTACACCTTC,CASSPGQFYGYTF
TRBV19,TRBJ1-2,.,.,TGTGCCAGTAGTAAATATGGCTACACCTTC,CASSKYGYTF
TRBV4-1,TRBJ1-2,once,.,TGCGCCAGCAGCCAAGAGCAGGCTTCTAACTATGGCTACACCTTC,CASSQEQASNYGYTF
TRBV25-1,TRBJ1-5,.,.,TGTGCCAGCAGAGCCTCAACGGGTCAGGGGCCTAATCAGCCCCAGCATTTT,CASRASTGQGPNQPQHF
TRBV28,TRBJ1-5,.,.,TGTGCCAGCAGTTTAAACGGCGTTGAACAGCCCCAGCATTTT,CASSLNGVEQPQHF
TRBV6-1,TRBJ1-6,.,TRBD1,TGTGCCAGCAGGACAGGGGCGGATAATTCACCCCTCCACTTT,CASRTGADNSPLHF
TRBV28,TRBJ1-1,.,TRBD1,TGTGCCAGCAGTTCCCCCCCTGGGACAGGGCCGAACACTGAAGCTTTCTTT,CASSSPPGTGPNTEAFF
TRBV4-2,TRBJ2-5,.,TRBD2,TGTGCCAGCAGCCGGATGGGACTAGCGGAAGAGACCCAGTACTTC,CASSRMGLAEETQYF
TRBV19,TRBJ1-1,.,.,TGTGCCAGTAGTATGGCTCACCATGAAGCTTTCTTT,CASSMAHHEAFF
TRBV6-5,TRBJ2-7,.,.,TGTGCCAGCAGTTATGGTGTCGGAGCTCTAGGCGACGAGCAGTACTTC,CASSYGVGALGDEQYF
TRBV6-2/TRBV6-3,TRBJ2-3,.,.,TGTGCCAGCAGTTACCGAGACAGCTTCACAGATACGCAGTATTTT,CASSYRDSFTDTQYF
TRBV5-6,TRBJ1-5,.,.,TGTGCCAGCAGCTTGGGGCGGCAGCAGCCCCAGCATTTT,CASSLGRQQPQHF
TRBV2,TRBJ1-1,.,.,TGTGCCAGCTCGATGACAGTAACCGTGAACACTGAAGCTTTCTTT,CASSMTVTVNTEAFF
TRBV18,TRBJ2-2,.,.,TGTGCCAGCTCACCGGTATCCACCGGGGAGCTGTTTTTT,CASSPVSTGELFF
TRBV9,TRBJ2-7,.,TRBD2,TGTGCCAGCAGCGATAGCGGGGCGAGCTCCTACGAGCAGTACTTC,CASSDSGASSYEQYF
TRBV19,TRBJ1-1,.,.,TGTGCCAGTAGTATAGACCCCAGGACGTTGAACACTGAAGCTTTCTTT,CASSIDPRTLNTEAFF
TRBV13,TRBJ2-7,once,.,TGTGCCAGCAGCTTAGGAAGTGCAAGCTCCTACGAGCAGTACTTC,CASSLGSASSYEQYF
TRBV30,TRBJ1-2,.,.,TGTGCCTGGAGTGTAATTCGGCAGTCTTATGGCTACACCTTC,CAWSVIRQSYGYTF
TRBV18,TRBJ2-7,.,.,TGTGCCAGCTCACCACTCGGGCAGGGGATGAGGAACGAGCAGTACTTC,CASSPLGQGMRNEQYF
TRBV6-5,TRBJ1-2,once,TRBD1,TGTGCCAGCAGCTCGGGACAGCCTCCCTATGGCTACACCTTC,CASSSGQPPYGYTF
TRBV4-1,TRBJ2-7,.,TRBD1,TGCGCCAGCAGCACCGGACAGGGCTACGAGCAGTACTTC,CASSTGQGYEQYF